This T cell receptor (beta chain) was found in a study of blood T cell repertoires in COVID-19. The CDR3 extends over 14 amino acids. V gave up 1 base and J gave up 5 bases, with 11 bases separating them. CDR1 is LGHDT and CDR2 is YNNKEL in the germline V gene (reference sequence). Libraries were prepared by immunoSEQ multiplex PCR; TCRdb keeps only in-frame clonotypes and omits some of them. The sample contains under 300,000 clones, around 80% of which appear only once. This receptor was identified in a man aged 35-49 years who had recovered from COVID-19. This chain connects TRBV3-1 (or the pseudogene TRBV3-2) to TRBJ1-1; maybe TRBD1 (5 bases). The sequencing sample was made of PBMCs or T cells enriched from blood (not recorded which). The CDR3 nucleotides are TGTGCCAGCAGCCAAGTAGTGGCAGGGACTGAAGCTTTCTTT. Translated, it gives CASSQVVAGTEAFF.